This T cell receptor (beta chain) was identified in a study of blood T cell repertoires in COVID-19. Study at large: Nucleic acid was either cDNA or gDNA, and it came from T cells, B-cell-depleted T cells, or PBMCs.

Generated by immunoSEQ multiplex PCR, the TCRdb table keeps only in-frame clones and is missing some. The sample includes under 300,000 clones, approximately 91% of them seen just once. The sequence was obtained from a woman in her forties with acute COVID-19. Sequencing was done on a sample of PBMCs or T cells enriched from blood (not recorded which).

Here the CDR3 DNA reads TGTGCCAGTAGTAGAACAGGGGTTGACACCGGGGAGCTGTTTTTT. As protein: CASSRTGVDTGELFF. V gene TRBV19 combines with J gene TRBJ2-2; 7 bases align to TRBD1. Losses at the gene ends were 4 bases for V and 3 bases for J; bases not matched to a gene: 5. The CDR3 spans 15 residues. Germline CDR1 reads LNHDA; CDR2 reads SQIVND (reference sequence).